This TCR beta chain was identified in a study of blood T cell repertoires in COVID-19. Assay: immunoSEQ multiplex PCR; the TCRdb copy retains only in-frame clones and omits some. The sample shows roughly 100,000 clones, around nine tenths of them seen only once. Germline values: CDR1 MDHEN, CDR2 SYDVKM. This CDR3 comprises 12 residues. V was pared by 2 bases and J by 5 bases, with 4 bases between. The source material was peripheral blood. The receptor comes from a woman in her forties or fifties with COVID-19, enrolled during active disease. The chain couples TRBV28 to TRBJ1-5; no reliable D call. The DNA of the CDR3 is TGTGCCAGCAGTTTAGAGCATCAGCCCCAGCATTTT. This encodes CASSLEHQPQHF.